These 14 T cell receptor beta chains came from one sample sequenced in a study of T cell repertoires in cytomegalovirus infection. TCRdb recomputed calls from the reads with MiXCR, one row per CDR3 protein. This sample has hundreds of thousands of distinct CDR3 sequences, with roughly 43% found just once. These receptors' antigens are unknown. Specimen: cultured PBMCs, collected from culture after CMV antigen stimulation. These TCRs come from a human donor in good health (CMV status not recorded). Some clones in this sample may be carry-over from other donors' samples.

The V gene is TRBV5-1, the J gene TRBJ2-5, with 10 nucleotides matching TRBD1. The J segment lost 5 bases and the V segment lost 4 bases, leaving 5 bases of the junction unmatched. This CDR3 contains 14 residues. Germline V gene data show CDR1 as SGHRS and CDR2 as YFSETQ. Here the CDR3 DNA reads TGCGCCAGCAGCGGACAGGGGGGCATCGAGACCCAGTACTTC. Its translation is CASSGQGGIETQYF.

This chain uses TRBV7-2 with TRBJ1-3; maybe TRBD1 (6 bases). Germline V gene sequence: CDR1 SGHTA, CDR2 FQGNSA. With 5 bases removed from V and 10 bases from J, the gap between germline ends came to 18 bases. CDR3 length: 14 amino acids. The CDR3 here is CASSQTGTWMTIYF. The CDR3 DNA is TGTGCCAGCAGCCAAACCGGGACATGGATGACCATATATTTT.

The CDR3 sequence is CASSALGPTDTQYF. The CDR3 coding sequence is TGTGCCAGCAGTGCACTAGGCCCTACAGATACGCAGTATTTT. V gene TRBV2 combines with J gene TRBJ2-3, with D possibly TRBD2 on 5 matching bases. The V end was cut by 4 bases, the J end by 3 bases, with 11 bases between. The length of the CDR3 is 14 residues. Germline V gene lookup returns CDR1 SNHLY and CDR2 FYNNEI.

The rearrangement joins TRBV2 to TRBJ1-2; D unclear. The CDR3 runs to 15 residues. CDR1 and CDR2 (germline): SNHLY, FYNNEI. Trimming shortened V by 0 bases and J by 4 bases, and 12 bases separated the two germline ends. CDR3 sequence reads: CASSEAPWEPYGYTF. The CDR3 DNA reads as TGTGCCAGCAGTGAAGCGCCTTGGGAGCCCTATGGCTACACCTTC.

This clonotype has at least ten counts. The chain recombines TRBV7-2 with TRBJ1-5; D uncertain. The V end lost 4 bases, the J end lost 3 bases, and 7 bases lay between the germline ends. The CDR3 has 13 amino acids. Per germline, CDR1 SGHTA and CDR2 FQGNSA. Written as DNA, the CDR3 is TGTGCCAGCAGCTCCCGCACCAATCAGCCCCAGCATTTT. As protein: CASSSRTNQPQHF.

The rearrangement uses TRBV20-1 and TRBJ2-7; 7 bases match TRBD1. Germline CDR1 reads DFQATT; CDR2 reads SNEGSKA (reference sequence). The CDR3 contains 15 residues. With 0 bases clipped from V and 7 bases from J, the junction kept 12 bases outside the gene matches. The CDR3 nucleotides are TGCAGTGCTAGAGATCGACGCCAGGGGGTGGAGGAGCAGTACTTC. Amino acid sequence: CSARDRRQGVEEQYF.

CDR3 DNA: TGTGCCAGCAGCTTATCGGGTCTCGCCCTTTACACCGGGGAGCTGTTTTTT. Its translation is CASSLSGLALYTGELFF. V gene TRBV11-2 combines with J gene TRBJ2-2; D is unclear. The V gene's germline CDR1 is SGHAT and CDR2 FQNNGV. The V gene lost 2 bases and the J gene lost 3 bases, with 16 bases spanning the gap. The CDR3 covers 17 residues.

Here the CDR3 reads CASGPGLRNTEAFF. The CDR3 region has the DNA TGTGCCAGCGGACCCGGACTTAGGAACACTGAAGCTTTCTTT. The chain employs TRBV7-3 and TRBJ1-1; D is unresolved. The CDR3 is 14 amino acids. V gave up 8 bases and J gave up 1 base, with 14 bases separating them. Germline V gene lookup returns CDR1 SGHTA and CDR2 FQGTGA.

The chain combines TRBV2 with TRBJ2-7; 9 bases are a match to TRBD1. After removal of 4 bases from V and 7 bases from J, the junction contained 11 bases not matched to a gene. The germline V gene has CDR1 SNHLY and CDR2 FYNNEI. This CDR3 comprises 15 residues. CDR3 nucleotides: TGTGCCAGCAGTGTCGGGGGACAGGGTGTCGGTGAGCAGTACTTC. This gives the protein CASSVGGQGVGEQYF.

CDR3 sequence: CSATRGGYNEQFF. The CDR3 DNA reads TGCAGTGCTACGCGGGGGGGCTACAATGAGCAGTTCTTC. The rearrangement links TRBV20-1 to TRBJ2-1; 9 bases match TRBD2. J lost 3 bases, V lost 4 bases, and 1 base had no gene match. Germline V gene lookup returns CDR1 DFQATT and CDR2 SNEGSKA (reference sequence). The CDR3 loop spans 13 amino acids.

This clonotype occurred a few times. The rearrangement links TRBV11-2 to TRBJ2-3, with 8 bases that match TRBD2. V was pared by 0 bases and J by 1 base, with 6 bases of the junction left unmatched. This CDR3 is built from 17 residues. Germline CDR1 is SGHAT and CDR2 is FQNNGV. The CDR3 nucleotides read TGTGCCAGCAGCTTAGACTTGTCACTAGCGGGCACAGATACGCAGTATTTT. Translation gives CASSLDLSLAGTDTQYF.

This clonotype was detected only a few times. This chain connects TRBV6-1 to TRBJ2-3; 10 bases match TRBD2. From germline, CDR1 is MNHNS and CDR2 SASEGT. The V segment lost 6 bases and the J segment 0 bases; nucleotides outside the gene matches: 9. CDR3 length: 17 amino acids. CDR3 sequence: CASRVAGGTFSTDTQYF. Here the CDR3 DNA reads TGTGCCAGCAGGGTAGCGGGGGGAACCTTTAGCACAGATACGCAGTATTTT.

The chain is built from TRBV30 and TRBJ2-7, with TRBD1 matching 10 bases. The CDR3 sequence is 14 residues long. The germline CDR1 and CDR2 sequences are GTSNPN and SVGIG (reference sequence). V was clipped by 4 bases and J by 1 base; unmatched bases: 4. The DNA for the CDR3 is TGTGCCTGGACCCCGGGACAGGGGTCCTACGAGCAGTACTTC. This encodes CAWTPGQGSYEQYF.

The chain uses TRBV7-8 and TRBJ2-7; perhaps TRBD1 as D (7 bases). Germline loops: CDR1 SGHVS, CDR2 FQNEAQ. The CDR3 is 17 residues long. Deletions cut 6 bases from V and 6 bases from J, with 27 bases between. In nucleotides, the CDR3 is TGTGCCAGCAGGCCGGACAGCTCCAGGGGGGCCCGGAGCGAGCAGTACTTC. Translated: CASRPDSSRGARSEQYF. The full variable domain, completed using reference TRBV7-8 and TRBJ2-7, is GAGVSQSPRYKVAKRGQDVALRCDPISGHVSLFWYQQALGQGPEFLTYFQNEAQLDKSGLPSDRFFAERPEGSVSTLKIQRTQQEDSAVYLCASRPDSSRGARSEQYFGPGTRLTVT.